This T cell receptor (beta chain) appears in the sequencing data of a study of CD8+ T cells in alopecia areata. Study details: Each of the treated patients was given oral tofacitinib, 5 to 10 mg twice daily, for moderate-to-severe alopecia areata. Findings and caveats of the study: Alphabeta T cells residing in normal skin are also sequenced in scalp samples. It was lesional scalp, especially alopecia totalis/universalis, that showed higher clonality than normal scalp.

V was clipped by 4 bases and J by 1 base, with 17 bases between them. From germline, CDR1 is SGDLS and CDR2 YYNGEE. This CDR3 has 16 amino acids. A FACSAria was used to sort CD4+ and CD8+ T cells. These cells came from PBMCs. Reverse transcription of extracted RNA yielded cDNA, which provided the sequencing template. Here immunoSEQ multiplex PCR was the method, and the copy in TCRdb shows in-frame clones only, minus some. Here the sample spans approximately 180,000 clones, 63% being singletons. With respect to this clone: The antigen remains unidentified.

This specimen was CD4+ T cells sorted from blood, taken at week 0. The receptor comes from a human donor with alopecia areata. The J gene is TRBJ1-1, the V gene TRBV9; the D is unclear. DNA for the CDR3: TGTGCCAGCAGCCCCGTGGCACCGGGCCCGAACACTGAAGCTTTCTTT. It translates to CASSPVAPGPNTEAFF.